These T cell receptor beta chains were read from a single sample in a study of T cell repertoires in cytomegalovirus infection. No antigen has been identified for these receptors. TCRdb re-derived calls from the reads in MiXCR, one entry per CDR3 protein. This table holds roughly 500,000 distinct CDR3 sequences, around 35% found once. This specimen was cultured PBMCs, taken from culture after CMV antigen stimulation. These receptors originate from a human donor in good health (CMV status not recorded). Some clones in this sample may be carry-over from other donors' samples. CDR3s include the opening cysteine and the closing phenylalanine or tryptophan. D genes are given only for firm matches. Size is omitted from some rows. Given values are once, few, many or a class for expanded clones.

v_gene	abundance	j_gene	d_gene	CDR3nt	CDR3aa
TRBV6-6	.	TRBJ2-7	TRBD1	TGTGCCAGCAGTCAGAGTGGTCAGACAGGGTCCTACGAGCAGTACTTC	CASSQSGQTGSYEQYF
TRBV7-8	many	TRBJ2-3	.	TGTGCCAGCAGCTTCCCGACAGATACGCAGTATTTT	CASSFPTDTQYF
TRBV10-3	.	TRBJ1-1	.	TGTGCCATCAGTGTCGGAGAGGAAGCTTTCTTT	CAISVGEEAFF
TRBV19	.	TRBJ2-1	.	TGTGCCAGTAGTATAGGACTCCAAGCCTACAATGAGCAGTTCTTC	CASSIGLQAYNEQFF
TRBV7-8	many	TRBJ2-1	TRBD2	TGTGCCAGCAGCTTAAGCGGGAGGGCCACAAACAATGAGCAGTTCTTC	CASSLSGRATNNEQFF
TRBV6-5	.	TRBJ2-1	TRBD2	TGTGCCAGCAGCCCTGTGTCCGGGAGGGCCATGTTCTTC	CASSPVSGRAMFF
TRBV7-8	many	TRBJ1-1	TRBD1	TGTGCCAGCAGCTTACTCGGACAGGGCGGGACTGAAGCTTTCTTT	CASSLLGQGGTEAFF
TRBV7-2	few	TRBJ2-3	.	TGTGCCAGCAGCTTAGAGGACCCCTCAACCACAGATACGCAGTATTTT	CASSLEDPSTTDTQYF
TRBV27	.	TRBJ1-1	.	TGTGCCAGCAGTCCTTACGTCCGGGAAGTGAACACTGAAGCTTTCTTT	CASSPYVREVNTEAFF
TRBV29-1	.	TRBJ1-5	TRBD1	TGCAGCGTTCAGGGGGTGGATCAGCCCCAGCATTTT	CSVQGVDQPQHF
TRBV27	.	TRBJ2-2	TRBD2	TGTGCCAGCAGCACGGTTGTAGGCGGGAGTTCCGGGGAGCTGTTTTTT	CASSTVVGGSSGELFF
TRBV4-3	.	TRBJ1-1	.	TGCGCCAGCAGCCTCGGATCGAGGGGTGCGAACACTGAAGCTTTCTTT	CASSLGSRGANTEAFF
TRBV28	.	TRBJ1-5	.	TGTGCCAGCGCGGCAAGCGGCAATCAGCCCCAGCATTTT	CASAASGNQPQHF